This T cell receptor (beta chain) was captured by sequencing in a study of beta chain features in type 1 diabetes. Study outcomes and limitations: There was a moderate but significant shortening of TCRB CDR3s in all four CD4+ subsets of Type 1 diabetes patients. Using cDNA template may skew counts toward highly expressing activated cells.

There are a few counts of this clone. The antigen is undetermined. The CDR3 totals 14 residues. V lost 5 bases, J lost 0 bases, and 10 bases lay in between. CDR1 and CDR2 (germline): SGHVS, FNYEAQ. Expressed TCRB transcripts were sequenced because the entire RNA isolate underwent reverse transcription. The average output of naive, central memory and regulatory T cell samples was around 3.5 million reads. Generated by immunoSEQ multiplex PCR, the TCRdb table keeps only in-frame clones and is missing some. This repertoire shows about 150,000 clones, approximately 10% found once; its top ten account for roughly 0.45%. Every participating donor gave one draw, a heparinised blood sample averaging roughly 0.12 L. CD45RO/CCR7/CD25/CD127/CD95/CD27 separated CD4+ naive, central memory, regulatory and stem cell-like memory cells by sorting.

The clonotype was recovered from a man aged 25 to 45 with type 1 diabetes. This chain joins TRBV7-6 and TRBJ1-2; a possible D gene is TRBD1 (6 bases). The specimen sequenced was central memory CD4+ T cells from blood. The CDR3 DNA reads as TGTGCCAGCAGCCCGGGACATTCTAACTATGGCTACACCTTC. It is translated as CASSPGHSNYGYTF.